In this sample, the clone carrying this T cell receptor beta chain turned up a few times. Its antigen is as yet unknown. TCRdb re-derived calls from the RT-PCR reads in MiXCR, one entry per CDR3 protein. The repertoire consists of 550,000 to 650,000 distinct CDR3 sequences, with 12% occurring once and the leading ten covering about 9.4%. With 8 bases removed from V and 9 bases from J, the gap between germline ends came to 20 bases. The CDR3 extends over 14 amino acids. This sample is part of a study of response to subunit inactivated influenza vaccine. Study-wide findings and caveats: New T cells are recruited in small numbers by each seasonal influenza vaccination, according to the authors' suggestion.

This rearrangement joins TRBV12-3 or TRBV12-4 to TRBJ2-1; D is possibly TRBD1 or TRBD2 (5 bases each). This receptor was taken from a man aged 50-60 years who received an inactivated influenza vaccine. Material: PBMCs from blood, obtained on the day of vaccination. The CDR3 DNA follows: TGTGCCAGCTCTATAGGGGCTAGCTTAAGTGAGCAGTTCTTC. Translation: CASSIGASLSEQFF.